These 5 T cell receptor beta chains were all obtained from the same sample, sequenced in a study of cytomegalovirus exposure and HLA in healthy donors. Amplification used 60 Vbeta primers and 13 Jbeta primers. Assay used: immunoSEQ multiplex PCR; TCRdb lists only in-frame clones, some missing. Among roughly 130,000 clones, about three fifths were seen once, and the ten largest hold over 1.5%. The specimen was PBMCs. The receptors derive from a male donor in good health and CMV-seronegative.

V gene TRBV5-5 combines with J gene TRBJ2-2; 7 positions match TRBD1. Per the germline V gene, CDR1 is SGHKS and CDR2 is YYEKEE (reference sequence). This CDR3 contains 16 residues. V shed 3 bases, J shed 6 bases, and the junction held 11 bases outside the gene matches. The CDR3 here is CASSWGTLDRAGELFF. CDR3 sequence (DNA): TGTGCCAGCAGCTGGGGAACATTAGACAGGGCCGGGGAGCTGTTTTTT. Drawing the rest from reference TRBV5-5 and TRBJ2-2, the complete variable domain is DAGVTQSPTHLIKTRGQQVTLRCSPISGHKSVSWYQQVLGQGPQFIFQYYEKEERGRGNFPDRFSARQFPNYSSELNVNALLLGDSALYLCASSWGTLDRAGELFFGEGSRLTVL.

V usage is TRBV7-2 and J usage is TRBJ2-7; 9 bases align to TRBD1. After removal of 5 bases from V and 5 bases from J, the junction contained 7 bases not matched to a gene. Germline loops: CDR1 SGHTA, CDR2 FQGNSA. The CDR3 has 14 residues. The CDR3 loop is CASSTRQGGNEQYF. The DNA for the CDR3 is TGTGCCAGCAGCACCCGACAGGGGGGGAACGAGCAGTACTTC. The whole variable domain, remainder taken from reference TRBV7-2 and TRBJ2-7, is GAGVSQSPSNKVTEKGKDVELRCDPISGHTALYWYRQSLGQGLEFLIYFQGNSAPDKSGLPSDRFSAERTGGSVSTLTIQRTQQEDSAVYLCASSTRQGGNEQYFGPGTRLTVT.

The chain is built from TRBV27 and TRBJ2-7; the match to TRBD1 covers 8 bases. The CDR3 loop spans 16 amino acids. V shed 5 bases and J 6 bases; nucleotides not matched to a gene: 15. The germline V gene has CDR1 MNHEY and CDR2 SMNVEV (reference sequence). CDR3 loop: CASSLQGESLSGEQYF. CDR3 bases: TGTGCCAGCAGTCTACAGGGGGAGTCCTTATCGGGCGAGCAGTACTTC.

V and J are TRBV4-1 and TRBJ2-7, with 9 bases lining up with TRBD2. Germline CDR1 reads MGHRA; CDR2 reads YSYEKL. The ends lost 1 base at V and 3 bases at J; junction bases unmatched: 7. This CDR3 spans 16 amino acids. This CDR3 is CASSQGALAGRYEQYF. In DNA, the CDR3 is TGCGCCAGCAGCCAAGGGGCGCTAGCGGGGCGCTACGAGCAGTACTTC.

This sequence joins TRBV6-6 and TRBJ1-5; 7 bases match TRBD1. With 6 bases clipped from V and 8 bases from J, the junction kept 4 bases outside the gene matches. Germline V gives CDR1 MNHNY, CDR2 SVGAGI (reference sequence). There are 12 residues in the CDR3. The CDR3, as DNA: TGTGCCAGCAGCAGAGACAGGGAGCCCCAGCATTTT. Encoded protein: CASSRDREPQHF.